The present TCR beta chain was sequenced within a study of radiation and T cells in renal cell carcinoma. Study-level results: From baseline, blood top tumor clonotypes peaked at 2 weeks post-radiation. Compared with controls, irradiated tumors had more, larger dominant CDR3 motifs. Only small tumor regions of approximately 1 g were sampled. Pretreatment tumor biopsies were lacking, so baseline clonotypes are unknown.

Stated treatment: 15 Gy SBRT to primary tumor, nephrectomy 4 weeks later. Turning to this clone: Its cognate antigen is unknown.

Germline V lookup: CDR1 MNHNY, CDR2 SVGAGI (reference sequence). The CDR3 covers 11 residues. Trimming pared 2 bases from V and 7 bases from J, leaving 2 bases between. The assay was immunoSEQ multiplex PCR, and TCRdb's table has in-frame clones only and misses some. This table has around 9,600 clones, roughly 55% appearing once. The receptor comes from a man aged 60 to 69 with renal cell carcinoma. This specimen was tumor tissue, taken from a patient whose treatment included radiotherapy and nephrectomy. This chain joins TRBV6-6 and TRBJ1-4, with no clear D. In DNA, the CDR3 is TGTGCCAGCAGTTACGGTGAAAAACTGTTTTTT. Its translation is CASSYGEKLFF.